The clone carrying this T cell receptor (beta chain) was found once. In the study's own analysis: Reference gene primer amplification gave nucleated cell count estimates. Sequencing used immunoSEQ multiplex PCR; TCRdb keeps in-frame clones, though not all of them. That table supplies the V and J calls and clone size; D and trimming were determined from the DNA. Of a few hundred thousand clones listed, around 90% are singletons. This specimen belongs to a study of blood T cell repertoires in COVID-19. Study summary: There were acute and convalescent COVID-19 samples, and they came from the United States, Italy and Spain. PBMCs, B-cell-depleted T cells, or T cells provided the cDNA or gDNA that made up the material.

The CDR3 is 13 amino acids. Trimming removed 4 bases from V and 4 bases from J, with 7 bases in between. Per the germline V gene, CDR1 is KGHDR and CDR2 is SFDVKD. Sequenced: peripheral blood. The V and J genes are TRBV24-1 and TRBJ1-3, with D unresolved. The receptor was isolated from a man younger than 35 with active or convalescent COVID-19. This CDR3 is CATSDSLGNTIYF. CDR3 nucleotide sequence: TGTGCCACCAGTGACTCCCTAGGAAACACCATATATTTT.